This T cell receptor (beta chain) was profiled in a study of T cell changes during pregnancy in multiple sclerosis. Repertoires were generated with immunoSEQ multiplex PCR, while TCRdb's copy carries only in-frame clones and drops some. This sample has around 57,000 clones, with 90% found just once. The clonotype originates from a female donor in good health, enrolled as a control in a pregnancy study. The input for sequencing was peripheral blood, taken in the first trimester of pregnancy.

The CDR3 bases are TGTGCCAGCAGCCGGGTGGGGGCTGATATAGCCAAAAACATTCAGTACTTC. This translates into CASSRVGADIAKNIQYF. The chain joins TRBV7-8 to TRBJ2-4; TRBD1 is a possible D gene (6 bases). The CDR3 runs to 17 residues. Germline values: CDR1 SGHVS, CDR2 FQNEAQ. Between the trimmed V and J ends, which lost 5 bases and 0 bases, there was a span of 17 bases.